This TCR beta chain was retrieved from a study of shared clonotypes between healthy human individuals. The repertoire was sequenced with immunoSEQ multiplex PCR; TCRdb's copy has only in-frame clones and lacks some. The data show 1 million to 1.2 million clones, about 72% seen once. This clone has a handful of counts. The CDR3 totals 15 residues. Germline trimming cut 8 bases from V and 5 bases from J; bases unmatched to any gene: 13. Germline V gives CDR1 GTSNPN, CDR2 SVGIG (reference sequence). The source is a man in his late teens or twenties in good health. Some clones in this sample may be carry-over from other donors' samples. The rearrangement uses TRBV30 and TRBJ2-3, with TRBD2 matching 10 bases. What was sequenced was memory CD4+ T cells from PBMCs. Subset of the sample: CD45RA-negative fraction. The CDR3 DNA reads TGTGCCCGGGGAGGGAGCGGGAGGGCAGTAGATACGCAGTATTTT. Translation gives CARGGSGRAVDTQYF.